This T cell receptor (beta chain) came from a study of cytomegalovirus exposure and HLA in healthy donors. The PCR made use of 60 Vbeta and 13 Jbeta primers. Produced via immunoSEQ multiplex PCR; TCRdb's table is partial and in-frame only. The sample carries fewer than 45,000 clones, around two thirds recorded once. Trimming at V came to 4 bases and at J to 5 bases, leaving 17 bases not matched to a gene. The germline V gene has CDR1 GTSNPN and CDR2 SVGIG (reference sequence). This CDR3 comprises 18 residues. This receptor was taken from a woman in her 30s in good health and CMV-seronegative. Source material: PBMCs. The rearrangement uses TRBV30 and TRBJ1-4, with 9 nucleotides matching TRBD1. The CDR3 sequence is CAWKVGTGKRMSNEKLFF. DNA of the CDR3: TGTGCCTGGAAGGTTGGGACAGGGAAAAGGATGAGCAATGAAAAACTGTTTTTT.